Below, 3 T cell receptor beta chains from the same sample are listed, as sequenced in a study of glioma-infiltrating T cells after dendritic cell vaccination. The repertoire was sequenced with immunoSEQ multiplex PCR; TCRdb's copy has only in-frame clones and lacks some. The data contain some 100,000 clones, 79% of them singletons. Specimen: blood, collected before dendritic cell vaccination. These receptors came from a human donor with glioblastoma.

CDR3 protein: CASSLEAGGDTGELFF. The CDR3 coding sequence is TGCGCCAGCAGCTTAGAAGCGGGGGGGGACACCGGGGAGCTGTTTTTT. The chain combines TRBV5-1 with TRBJ2-2, with 10 positions matching TRBD2. Per the germline V gene, CDR1 is SGHRS and CDR2 is YFSETQ. The trim removed 2 bases at V and 3 bases at J, leaving 4 bases unmatched. The CDR3 covers 16 residues.

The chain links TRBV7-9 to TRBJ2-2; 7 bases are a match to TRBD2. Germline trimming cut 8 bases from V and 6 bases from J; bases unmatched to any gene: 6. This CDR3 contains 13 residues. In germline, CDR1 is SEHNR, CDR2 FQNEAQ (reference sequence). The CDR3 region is CASGGGPAGELFF. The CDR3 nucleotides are TGTGCCAGCGGGGGAGGGCCGGCCGGGGAGCTGTTTTTT.

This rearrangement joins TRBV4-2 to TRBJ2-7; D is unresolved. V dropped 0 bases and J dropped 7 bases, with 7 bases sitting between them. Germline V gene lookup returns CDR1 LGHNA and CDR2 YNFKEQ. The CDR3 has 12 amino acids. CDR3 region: CASSQDFGEQYF. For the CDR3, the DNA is TGTGCCAGCAGCCAAGATTTCGGTGAGCAGTACTTC.